This T cell receptor (beta chain) was captured in a study of identifying expanded T cells in peripheral blood (dated by TCRdb to between 2019 and 2020). About the full investigation: Four technical replicates, made by sequencing separate aliquots from the same pool of genomic DNA, were compared pairwise.

Spanning cysteine to phenylalanine, the CDR3 consists of 14 amino acids. This entry keeps only the CDR3 DNA: 42 bases, framed from base 1. No immune events, such as infections, were documented for the healthy donors during the collection period. Healthy-donor blood repertoires served as a training cohort to calibrate time-dependent variance in a beta-binomial model of T-cell clone differential abundance. The training cohort included 10 healthy donors, of whom 3 were female and 7 were male. On average the donors were around 39 years old, and their ages spanned about 29 to 65 years. Obtained from a commercial supplier, whole blood was collected from each healthy donor at three time points set two to three weeks apart. Genomic DNA was extracted from unsorted whole blood for immunosequencing. This clone came up once. The clone's antigen remains unknown. Base quality data are lacking; no much larger clone is found one base away.

The immunoSEQ Assay, which relies on bias-controlled multiplex PCR amplification of genomic DNA, was used to profile TCRbeta CDR3 regions. The study's own analysis went as follows. The absolute abundance of each unique TCRbeta CDR3 region was quantified after sequences were collapsed and filtered. Differential abundance was tested with two models: a binomial (Fisher-equivalent) model and a beta-binomial model that adds time-dependent variance fitted from healthy donors. Clones with fewer than 5 combined templates were excluded, and clones with Benjamini-Hochberg FDR below 0.01 were called differentially abundant. The form v = (b*log(k)+a)^2 was used to model beta-binomial variance as a function of total template count across the two samples. TCRdb mirrors the immuneACCESS table, restricted to in-frame sequences. Some clones are absent from its copies; in checked studies, under half trace to an unresolved V gene, and the reason for the others is unknown. V, J and clone size reflect that table, while D and trimming were determined from the DNA. Here the sample has about 100,000 clones; 80% to 90% occur a single time. The ten largest clones take up 5.5% to 6.5% of the sample.

Overall results and qualifications from the work: Across all healthy donors, variance in clone template counts between approximately two-week samples was found to increase significantly with total template count. Approximately 1.2 differentially abundant clones were flagged by the binomial model between technical replicates, whereas about 16.4 and 19 were flagged over two weeks and four weeks, respectively. Both the number of clones called differentially abundant and the false-positive rate were significantly reduced by the beta-binomial model across all healthy-donor time intervals. The authors expected that biological variance in healthy repertoires might rise further over much longer intervals, such as months to years.

The chain couples TRBV21-1 to TRBJ1-4; the table names TRBD1, a call not compared with the DNA. TRBV21-1 is marked as a pseudogene. The TCR was taken from a person aged 18-69 years in good health. The sample was blood. The nucleotide sequence is given as TGTGCCAGCACCCGGGACAGGGTGGTTGAAAAACTGTTTTTT. It specifies CASTRDRVVEKLFF.